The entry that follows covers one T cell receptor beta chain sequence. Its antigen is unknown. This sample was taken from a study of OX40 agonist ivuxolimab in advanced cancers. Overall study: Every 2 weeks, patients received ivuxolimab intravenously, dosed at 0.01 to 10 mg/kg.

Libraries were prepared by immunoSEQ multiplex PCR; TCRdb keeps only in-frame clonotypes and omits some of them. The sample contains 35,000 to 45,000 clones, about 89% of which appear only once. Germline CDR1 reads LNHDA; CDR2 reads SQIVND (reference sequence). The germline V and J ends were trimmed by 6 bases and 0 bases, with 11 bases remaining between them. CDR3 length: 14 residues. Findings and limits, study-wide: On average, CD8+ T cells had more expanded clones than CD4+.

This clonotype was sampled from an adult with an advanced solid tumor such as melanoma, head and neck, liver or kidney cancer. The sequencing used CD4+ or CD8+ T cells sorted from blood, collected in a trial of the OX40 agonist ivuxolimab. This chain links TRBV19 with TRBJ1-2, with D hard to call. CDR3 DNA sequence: TGTGCCAGTAGCTGGGGATCGACTAACTATGGCTACACCTTC. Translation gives CASSWGSTNYGYTF.